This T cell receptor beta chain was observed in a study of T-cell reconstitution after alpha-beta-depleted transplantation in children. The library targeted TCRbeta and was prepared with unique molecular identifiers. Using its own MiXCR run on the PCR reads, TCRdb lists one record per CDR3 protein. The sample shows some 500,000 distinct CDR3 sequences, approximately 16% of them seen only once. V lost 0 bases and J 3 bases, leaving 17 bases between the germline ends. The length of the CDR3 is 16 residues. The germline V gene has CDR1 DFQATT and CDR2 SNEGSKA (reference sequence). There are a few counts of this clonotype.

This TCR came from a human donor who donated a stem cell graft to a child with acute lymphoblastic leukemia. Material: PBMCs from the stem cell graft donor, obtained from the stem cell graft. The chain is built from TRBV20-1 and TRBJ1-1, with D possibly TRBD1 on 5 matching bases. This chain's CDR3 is CSAREGTNRGYTEAFF. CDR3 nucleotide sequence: TGCAGTGCTAGAGAAGGGACGAACCGTGGGTACACTGAAGCTTTCTTT.